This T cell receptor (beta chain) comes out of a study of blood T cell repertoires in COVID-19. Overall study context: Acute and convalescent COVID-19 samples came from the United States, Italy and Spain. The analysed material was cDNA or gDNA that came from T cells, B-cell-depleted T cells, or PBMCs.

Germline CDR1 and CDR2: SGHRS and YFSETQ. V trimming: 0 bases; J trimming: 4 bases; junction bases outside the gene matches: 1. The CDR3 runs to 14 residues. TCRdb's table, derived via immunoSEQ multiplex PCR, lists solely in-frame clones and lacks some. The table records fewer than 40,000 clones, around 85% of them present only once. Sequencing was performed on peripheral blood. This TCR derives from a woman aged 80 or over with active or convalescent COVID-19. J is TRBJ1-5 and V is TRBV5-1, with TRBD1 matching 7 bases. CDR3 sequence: CASSLAGGNQPQHF. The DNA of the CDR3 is TGCGCCAGCAGCTTGGCAGGGGGAAATCAGCCCCAGCATTTT.